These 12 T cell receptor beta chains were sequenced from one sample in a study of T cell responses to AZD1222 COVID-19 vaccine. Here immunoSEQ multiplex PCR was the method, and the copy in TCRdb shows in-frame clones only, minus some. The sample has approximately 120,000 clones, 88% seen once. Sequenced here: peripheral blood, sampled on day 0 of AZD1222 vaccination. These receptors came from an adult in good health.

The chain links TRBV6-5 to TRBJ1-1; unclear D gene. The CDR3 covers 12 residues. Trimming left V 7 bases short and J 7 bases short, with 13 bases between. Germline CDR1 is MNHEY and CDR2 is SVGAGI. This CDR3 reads CASNTPPGEAFF. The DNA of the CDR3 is TGTGCCAGCAACACGCCCCCAGGTGAAGCTTTCTTT.

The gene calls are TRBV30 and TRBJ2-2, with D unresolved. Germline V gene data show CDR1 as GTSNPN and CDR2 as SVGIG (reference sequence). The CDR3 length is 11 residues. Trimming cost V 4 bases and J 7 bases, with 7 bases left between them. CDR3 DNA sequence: TGTGCCTGGAAACAGATCGGGGAGCTGTTTTTT. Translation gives CAWKQIGELFF.

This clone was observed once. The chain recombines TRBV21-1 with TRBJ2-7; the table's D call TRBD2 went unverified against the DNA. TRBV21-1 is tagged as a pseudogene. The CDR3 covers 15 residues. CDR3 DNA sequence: TGTGCCAGCAGCAAAGACAACCTAGGTGGCTACGAGCAGTACTTC. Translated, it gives CASSKDNLGGYEQYF.

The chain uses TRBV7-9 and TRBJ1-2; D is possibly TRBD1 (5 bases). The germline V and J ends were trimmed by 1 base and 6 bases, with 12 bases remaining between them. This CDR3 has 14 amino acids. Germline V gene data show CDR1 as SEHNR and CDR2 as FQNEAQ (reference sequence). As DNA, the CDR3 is TGTGCCAGCAGCTTAGGCAAAGGAGGGGATGGCTACACCTTC. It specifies CASSLGKGGDGYTF.

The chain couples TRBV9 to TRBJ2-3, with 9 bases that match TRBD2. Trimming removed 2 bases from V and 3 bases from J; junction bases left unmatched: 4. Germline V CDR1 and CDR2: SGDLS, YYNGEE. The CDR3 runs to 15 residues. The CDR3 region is CASSVQLAGTDTQYF. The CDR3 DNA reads TGTGCCAGCAGCGTCCAGCTAGCGGGGACAGATACGCAGTATTTT.

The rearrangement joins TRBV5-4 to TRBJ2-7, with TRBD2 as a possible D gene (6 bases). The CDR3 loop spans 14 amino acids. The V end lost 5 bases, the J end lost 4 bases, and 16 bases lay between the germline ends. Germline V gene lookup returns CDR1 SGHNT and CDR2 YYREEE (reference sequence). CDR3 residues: CASRDGDFPYEQYF. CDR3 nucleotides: TGTGCCAGCAGGGACGGGGACTTTCCATACGAGCAGTACTTC.

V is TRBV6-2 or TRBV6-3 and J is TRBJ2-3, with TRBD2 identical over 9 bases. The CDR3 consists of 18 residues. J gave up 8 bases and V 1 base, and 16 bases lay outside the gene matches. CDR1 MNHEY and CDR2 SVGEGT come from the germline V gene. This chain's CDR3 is CASSYYETGLAGGGTQYF. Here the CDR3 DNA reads TGTGCCAGCAGTTACTACGAGACGGGACTAGCCGGGGGGGGTACGCAGTATTTT.

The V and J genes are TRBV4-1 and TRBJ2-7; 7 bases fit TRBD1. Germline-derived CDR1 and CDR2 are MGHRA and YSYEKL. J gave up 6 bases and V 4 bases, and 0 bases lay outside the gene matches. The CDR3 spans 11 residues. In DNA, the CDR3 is TGCGCCAGCAGCCGGGACAGCGAGCAGTACTTC. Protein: CASSRDSEQYF.

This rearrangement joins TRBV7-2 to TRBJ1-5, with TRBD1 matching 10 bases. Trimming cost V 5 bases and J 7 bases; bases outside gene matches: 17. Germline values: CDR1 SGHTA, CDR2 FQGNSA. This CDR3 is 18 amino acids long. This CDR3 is CASSSPEGQGFRDQPQHF. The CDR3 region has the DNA TGTGCCAGCAGCAGTCCGGAGGGACAGGGGTTCCGGGACCAGCCCCAGCATTTT.

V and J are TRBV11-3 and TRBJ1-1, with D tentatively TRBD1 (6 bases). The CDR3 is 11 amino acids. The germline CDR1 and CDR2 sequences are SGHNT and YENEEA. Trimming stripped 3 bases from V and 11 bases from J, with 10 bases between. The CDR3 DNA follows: TGTGCCAGCAGCTTGGGCAGGGGCGCTTTCTTT. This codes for CASSLGRGAFF.

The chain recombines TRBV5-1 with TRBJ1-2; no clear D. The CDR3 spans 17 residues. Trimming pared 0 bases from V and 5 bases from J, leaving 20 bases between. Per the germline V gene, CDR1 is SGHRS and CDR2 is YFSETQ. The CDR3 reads CASSLGTRTRTSYGYTF. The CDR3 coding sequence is TGCGCCAGCAGCTTGGGAACCCGGACGCGAACCTCTTATGGCTACACCTTC.

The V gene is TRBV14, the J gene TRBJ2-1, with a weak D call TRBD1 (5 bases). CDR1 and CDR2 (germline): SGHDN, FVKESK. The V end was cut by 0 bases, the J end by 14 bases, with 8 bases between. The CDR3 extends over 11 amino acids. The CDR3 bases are TGTGCCAGCAGCCAAGACAGGGTTGAGTTCTTC. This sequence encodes CASSQDRVEFF.